This T cell receptor beta chain was recorded in a study of radiation and T cells in renal cell carcinoma. Regarding the study as a whole: In blood, top tumor clones expanded by 2 weeks, shrinking by 4.

About this clone itself: Its specificity is unknown.

The time point here: blood 2 weeks post-SBRT. Specified treatment: 15 Gy SBRT to primary tumor, nephrectomy 4 weeks later. After SBRT, blood was collected at 2 and 4 weeks, plus baseline. This renal cell carcinoma was of the clear cell type. Sequenced by immunoSEQ multiplex PCR; TCRdb stores in-frame clones only, minus some. The sample consists of 150,000 to 160,000 clones, approximately 90% of them appearing once. Sequenced here: blood, sampled from a patient whose treatment included radiotherapy and nephrectomy. This TCR came from a woman in her forties or fifties with renal cell carcinoma.

CDR3 protein: CASSRAGGTADTQYF. The CDR3 bases are TGTGCCAGCAGCAGGGCAGGGGGTACCGCAGATACGCAGTATTTT. This sequence joins TRBV9 and TRBJ2-3, with 7 bases fitting TRBD1. CDR3 length: 15 amino acids. With V trimmed by 4 bases and J by 4 bases, 9 bases remained unmatched. CDR1 and CDR2 from the germline V gene are SGDLS and YYNGEE.